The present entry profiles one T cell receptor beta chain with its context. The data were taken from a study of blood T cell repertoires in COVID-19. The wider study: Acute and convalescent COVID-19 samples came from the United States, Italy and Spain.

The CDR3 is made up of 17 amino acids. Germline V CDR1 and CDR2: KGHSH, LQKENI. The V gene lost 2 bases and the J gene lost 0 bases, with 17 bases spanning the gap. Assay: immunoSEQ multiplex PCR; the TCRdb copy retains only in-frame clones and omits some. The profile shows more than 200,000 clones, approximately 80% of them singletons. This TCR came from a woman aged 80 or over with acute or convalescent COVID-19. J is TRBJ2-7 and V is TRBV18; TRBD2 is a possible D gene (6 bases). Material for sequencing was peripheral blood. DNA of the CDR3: TGTGCCAGCTCACCAAGGGTTCTAGCGTCAAGCTCCTACGAGCAGTACTTC. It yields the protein CASSPRVLASSSYEQYF.